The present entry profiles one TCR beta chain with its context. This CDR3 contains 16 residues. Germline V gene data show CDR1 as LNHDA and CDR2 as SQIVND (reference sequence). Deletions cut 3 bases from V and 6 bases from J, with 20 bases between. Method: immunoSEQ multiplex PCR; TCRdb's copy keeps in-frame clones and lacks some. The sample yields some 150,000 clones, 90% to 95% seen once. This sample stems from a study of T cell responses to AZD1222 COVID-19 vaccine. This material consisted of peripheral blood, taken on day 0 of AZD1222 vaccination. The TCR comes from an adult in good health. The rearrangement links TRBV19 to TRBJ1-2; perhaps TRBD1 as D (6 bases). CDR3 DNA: TGTGCCAGTAGTATTCAGGCAGGGGCACGGCAGAATGGCTACACCTTC. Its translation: CASSIQAGARQNGYTF.